The 2 T cell receptor beta chains reported below all come from one sample, sequenced in a study of T cells in localized non-small cell lung cancer. Repertoires were generated with immunoSEQ multiplex PCR, while TCRdb's copy carries only in-frame clones and drops some. The sample lists 1,000 to 1,500 clones, approximately 40% occurring once. The input for sequencing was normal lung tissue next to the tumor, taken before any cancer treatment. All receptors derive from a woman between 35 and 75 years old with stage I lung adenocarcinoma.

The CDR3 region has the DNA TGTGCCAGTAGTATGACGTTGAACACTGAAGCTTTCTTT. It specifies CASSMTLNTEAFF. This chain links TRBV19 with TRBJ1-1; D call uncertain. V lost 3 bases, J lost 0 bases, and 5 bases lay in between. The CDR3 covers 13 residues. CDR1 and CDR2 (germline): LNHDA, SQIVND (reference sequence).

V usage is TRBV19 and J usage is TRBJ1-2; D is possibly TRBD1 (5 bases). The V end lost 3 bases, the J end lost 1 base, and 9 bases lay between the germline ends. CDR3 length: 14 amino acids. Germline loops: CDR1 LNHDA, CDR2 SQIVND (reference sequence). The CDR3 region has the DNA TGTGCCAGTAGTATGGGGCAGATTAACTATGGCTACACCTTC. This codes for CASSMGQINYGYTF.